Detailed here is one TCR beta chain. The antigen is not known. The data stem from a study of cytomegalovirus exposure and HLA in healthy donors. On the study more broadly: Of all 400 or so donors who were genotyped, around 79% belonged to the Caucasian-associated ancestry cluster.

With 60 Vbeta and 13 Jbeta primers, the PCR was carried out. Clones were read by immunoSEQ multiplex PCR, and TCRdb kept only the in-frame ones, dropping some. Among 100,000 to 150,000 clones listed, approximately 75% were seen once. Findings and caveats of the study: A missense DCLRE1C variant was associated with V- and J-gene trimming of TCR beta chains in a later analysis, and an independent cohort replicated the association.

V was trimmed by 0 bases and J by 0 bases, leaving 3 bases between them. Germline V gene lookup returns CDR1 SGHAT and CDR2 FQNNGV. The CDR3 is made up of 15 amino acids. This sequence was found in a young man in good health and CMV-seronegative. Sequences were obtained from PBMCs. The rearrangement uses TRBV11-2 and TRBJ2-6; D remains unclear. The CDR3 here is CASSLDSSGANVLTF. The CDR3 DNA follows: TGTGCCAGCAGCTTAGACAGCTCTGGGGCCAACGTCCTGACTTTC.